Following are 21 T cell receptor beta chains from one sample sequenced in a study of T cell responses to AZD1222 COVID-19 vaccine. Libraries were prepared by immunoSEQ multiplex PCR; TCRdb keeps only in-frame clonotypes and omits some of them. In the table there are approximately 60,000 clones, 75% to 90% of which are singletons. Material: peripheral blood, obtained 28 days after the second AZD1222 dose. The receptor set was obtained from an adult who received the AZD1222 COVID-19 vaccine.

CDR3 protein: CASNPVENTGELFF. The DNA of the CDR3 is TGTGCCAGCAACCCGGTTGAGAACACCGGGGAGCTGTTTTTT. The J gene is TRBJ2-2, the V gene TRBV6-6, with unresolved D. Germline assignment: CDR1 MNHNY and CDR2 SVGAGI (reference sequence). The CDR3 length is 14 residues. With 7 bases removed from V and 1 base from J, the gap between germline ends came to 10 bases.

The V gene is TRBV27, the J gene TRBJ2-3; no clear D. Trimming cost V 1 base and J 1 base, with 3 bases left between them. The germline V gene encodes CDR1 MNHEY and CDR2 SMNVEV (reference sequence). The CDR3 sequence is 13 residues long. The CDR3 bases are TGTGCCAGCAGTTTATTCCGCACAGATACGCAGTATTTT. It specifies CASSLFRTDTQYF.

This clone occurred once. The CDR3, as DNA: TGTGCCAGCAGTATCGGGACAGGCGCTAATCAGCCCCAGCATTTT. It codes for CASSIGTGANQPQHF. The chain uses TRBV28 and TRBJ1-5; 8 bases fit TRBD1. V dropped 5 bases and J dropped 4; count of bases not matched to a gene: 7. Germline CDR1 is MDHEN and CDR2 is SYDVKM. The CDR3 loop spans 15 amino acids.

The chain combines TRBV14 with TRBJ2-1, with 9 bases fitting TRBD2. CDR3 length: 15 amino acids. Germline CDR1 is SGHDN and CDR2 is FVKESK. Trimming removed 1 base from V and 3 bases from J; junction bases left unmatched: 1. The DNA for the CDR3 is TGTGCCAGCAGCCAAGGTAGCGGGGGCTACAATGAGCAGTTCTTC. Its translation is CASSQGSGGYNEQFF. Filled out from reference TRBV14 and TRBJ2-1, the complete variable domain reads EAGVTQFPSHSVIEKGQTVTLRCDPISGHDNLYWYRRVMGKEIKFLLHFVKESKQDESGMPNNRFLAERTGGTYSTLKVQPAELEDSGVYFCASSQGSGGYNEQFFGPGTRLTVL.

The chain recombines TRBV3-1 (or the pseudogene TRBV3-2) with TRBJ2-7; D may correspond to TRBD1 or TRBD2 (5 bases each). Germline CDR1 and CDR2: LGHDT and YNNKEL (reference sequence). V gave up 4 bases and J gave up 7 bases, with 14 bases separating them. CDR3 length equals 13 residues. The CDR3 loop reads CASSLSREGEQYF. As DNA, the CDR3 is TGTGCCAGCAGCCTCTCCCGTGAGGGGGAGCAGTACTTC.

Remarks on this clone: This CDR3 is also generated by other DNA sequences in the sample. The chain employs TRBV30 and TRBJ1-5; TRBD1 is a possible D gene (6 bases). CDR3 length equals 12 residues. The ends were cut back, 2 bases at V and 6 bases at J, with 8 bases in the middle. Germline-derived CDR1 and CDR2 are GTSNPN and SVGIG (reference sequence). In DNA form, the CDR3 reads TGTGCCTGGAGTCTAGGGGGTCAGCCCCAGCATTTT. Translating it yields CAWSLGGQPQHF.

This chain uses TRBV18 with TRBJ2-5; TRBD1 is a possible D gene (5 bases). Per germline, CDR1 KGHSH and CDR2 LQKENI. V gave up 3 bases and J gave up 2 bases, with 7 bases separating them. The CDR3 covers 13 residues. The CDR3 coding sequence is TGTGCCAGCTCACCCCGACAGCAAGAGACCCAGTACTTC. Protein product: CASSPRQQETQYF.

The chain employs TRBV5-1 and TRBJ1-2; possible D gene TRBD1, 5 bases. Trimming shortened V by 0 bases and J by 5 bases, and 8 bases separated the two germline ends. Germline V gene data show CDR1 as SGHRS and CDR2 as YFSETQ. The CDR3 covers 13 residues. This CDR3 is CASSLEDTYGYTF. CDR3 nucleotides: TGCGCCAGCAGCTTGGAGGACACTTATGGCTACACCTTC.

This chain connects TRBV27 to TRBJ2-1; TRBD2 matches at 8 bases. CDR1 and CDR2 from the germline V gene are MNHEY and SMNVEV (reference sequence). The V and J ends lost 3 bases and 2 bases, in that order; junction bases with no gene match: 6. This CDR3 has 16 amino acids. The chain's CDR3 is CASSFPSGGTYNEQFF. Written as DNA, the CDR3 is TGTGCCAGCAGTTTTCCCAGCGGGGGTACCTACAATGAGCAGTTCTTC.

The rearrangement uses TRBV10-3 and TRBJ1-6; D ambiguous. Trimming cost V 2 bases and J 0 bases, with 11 bases left between them. Per the germline V gene, CDR1 is ENHRY and CDR2 is SYGVKD. The CDR3 totals 17 residues. The CDR3 sequence is CAISETLTSSYNSPLHF. The CDR3 DNA follows: TGTGCCATCAGTGAGACCCTAACGAGCTCCTATAATTCACCCCTCCACTTT.

The chain links TRBV30 to TRBJ1-6; a possible D gene is TRBD1 (5 bases). The V end was cut by 4 bases, the J end by 7 bases, with 11 bases between. Germline assignment: CDR1 GTSNPN and CDR2 SVGIG (reference sequence). CDR3 length: 13 amino acids. CDR3 nucleotide sequence: TGTGCCTGGACACCAGGGTGGAATTCACCCCTCCACTTT. Translation gives CAWTPGWNSPLHF.

The rearrangement links TRBV11-2 to TRBJ2-1; D is perhaps TRBD1 or TRBD2 (5 bases each). CDR1 is SGHAT, CDR2 FQNNGV, per germline. The CDR3 length is 14 residues. The germline V and J ends were trimmed by 3 bases and 8 bases, with 14 bases remaining between them. CDR3 in amino acids: CASSLSPGSHEQFF. CDR3 in DNA: TGTGCCAGCAGCTTGAGCCCAGGGAGCCATGAGCAGTTCTTC.

This clone was counted a single time. The chain employs TRBV7-2 and TRBJ2-1, with a tentative D call TRBD2 (5 bases). Deletions cut 1 base from V and 4 bases from J, with 20 bases between. Germline CDR1 reads SGHTA; CDR2 reads FQGNSA. CDR3 size: 18 residues. Written as DNA, the CDR3 is TGTGCCAGCAGCTTAGGGGCTTTGGGGTATGAGGGTTACAATGAGCAGTTCTTC. Residues: CASSLGALGYEGYNEQFF.

The chain joins TRBV27 to TRBJ2-7, with D perhaps being TRBD1 or TRBD2 (6 bases each). Germline values: CDR1 MNHEY, CDR2 SMNVEV (reference sequence). This CDR3 has 14 amino acids. V was shortened by 5 bases and J by 3 bases, with 14 bases between the two germline ends. The CDR3 region is CASSVAGEVYEQYF. CDR3 nucleotides: TGTGCCAGCAGTGTGGCAGGGGAGGTCTACGAGCAGTACTTC.

The J gene is TRBJ2-3, the V gene TRBV18, with D maybe TRBD2 (5 bases). V dropped 3 bases and J dropped 2 bases, with 15 bases sitting between them. The CDR3 runs 16 residues. Germline-derived CDR1 and CDR2 are KGHSH and LQKENI. The CDR3 protein is CASSPPVGAATDTQYF. DNA of the CDR3: TGTGCCAGCTCACCTCCAGTGGGAGCAGCCACAGATACGCAGTATTTT.

The table lists this clone with a count of one. The gene calls are TRBV18 and TRBJ2-6; D is ambiguous. CDR1 is KGHSH, CDR2 LQKENI, per germline. The ends were cut back, 2 bases at V and 1 base at J, with 0 bases in the middle. There are 13 residues in the CDR3. The CDR3 nucleotides are TGTGCCAGCTCACCATCTGGGGCCAACGTCCTGACTTTC. It yields the protein CASSPSGANVLTF. Full variable domain (missing parts from reference TRBV18 and TRBJ2-6): NAGVMQNPRHLVRRRGQEARLRCSPMKGHSHVYWYRQLPEEGLKFMVYLQKENIIDESGMPKERFSAEFPKEGPSILRIQQVVRGDSAAYFCASSPSGANVLTFGAGSRLTVL.

The V call is TRBV19, the J call TRBJ1-5; D possibly corresponds to TRBD1 (6 bases). Germline V gene lookup returns CDR1 LNHDA and CDR2 SQIVND (reference sequence). This CDR3 spans 13 amino acids. V dropped 4 bases and J dropped 9 bases, with 13 bases sitting between them. CDR3 DNA sequence: TGTGCCAGTAGTACCGCTGTGACAGGGCCCCAGCATTTT. Translation: CASSTAVTGPQHF.

The genes are TRBV6-5 and TRBJ2-2, with TRBD2 matching 8 bases. CDR1 is MNHEY, CDR2 SVGAGI, per germline. This CDR3 spans 15 amino acids. The ends lost 2 bases at V and 7 bases at J; junction bases unmatched: 6. The CDR3 coding sequence is TGTGCCAGCAGTTACCAGCGGGAGACGGGCGGGGAGCTGTTTTTT. Protein sequence: CASSYQRETGGELFF.

The rearrangement links TRBV2 to TRBJ2-1; unclear D gene. Germline V gene sequence: CDR1 SNHLY, CDR2 FYNNEI. CDR3 size: 11 residues. The V end lost 1 base, the J end lost 12 bases, and 7 bases lay between the germline ends. The CDR3 sequence is CASSEEVGQFF. Here the CDR3 DNA reads TGTGCCAGCAGTGAAGAGGTGGGGCAGTTCTTC.

The chain couples TRBV2 to TRBJ1-5, with D unresolved. Germline CDR1 reads SNHLY; CDR2 reads FYNNEI. This CDR3 has 14 residues. The ends were cut back, 5 bases at V and 3 bases at J, with 11 bases in the middle. CDR3 loop: CASSSDGFNQPQHF. In DNA, the CDR3 is TGTGCCAGCAGTTCCGACGGATTCAATCAGCCCCAGCATTTT. Supplemented by reference TRBV2 and TRBJ1-5, the full variable domain reads EPEVTQTPSHQVTQMGQEVILRCVPISNHLYFYWYRQILGQKVEFLVSFYNNEISEKSEIFDDQFSVERPDGSNFTLKIRSTKLEDSAMYFCASSSDGFNQPQHFGDGTRLSIL.

V and J are TRBV5-1 and TRBJ2-7; 12 bases line up with TRBD2. Unmatched junction bases numbered 2, after V lost 2 bases and J lost 5 bases. The CDR3 is made up of 14 amino acids. The germline CDR1 and CDR2 sequences are SGHRS and YFSETQ. The CDR3 reads CASSFRLAGDEQYF. The CDR3 region has the DNA TGCGCCAGCAGCTTCAGACTAGCGGGAGACGAGCAGTACTTC.